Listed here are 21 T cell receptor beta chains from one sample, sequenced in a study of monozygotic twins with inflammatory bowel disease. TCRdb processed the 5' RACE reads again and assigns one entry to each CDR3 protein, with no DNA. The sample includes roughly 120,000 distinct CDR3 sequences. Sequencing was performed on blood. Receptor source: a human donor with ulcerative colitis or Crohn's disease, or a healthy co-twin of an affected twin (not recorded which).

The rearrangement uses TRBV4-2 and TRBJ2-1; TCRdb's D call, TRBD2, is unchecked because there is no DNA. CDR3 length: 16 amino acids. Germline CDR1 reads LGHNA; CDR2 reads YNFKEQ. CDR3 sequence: CASSTRLAGGRNEQFF.

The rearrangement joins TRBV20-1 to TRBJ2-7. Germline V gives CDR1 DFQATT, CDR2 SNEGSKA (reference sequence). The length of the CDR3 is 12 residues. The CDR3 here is CSAVLSSYEQYF.

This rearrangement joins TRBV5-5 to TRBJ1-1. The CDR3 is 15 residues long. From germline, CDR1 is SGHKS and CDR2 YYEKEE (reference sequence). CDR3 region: CASSFPRGINTEAFF.

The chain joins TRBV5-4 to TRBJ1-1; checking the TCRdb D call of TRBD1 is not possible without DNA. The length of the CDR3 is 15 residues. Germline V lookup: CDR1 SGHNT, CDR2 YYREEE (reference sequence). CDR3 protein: CASSTEPGTAAEAFF.

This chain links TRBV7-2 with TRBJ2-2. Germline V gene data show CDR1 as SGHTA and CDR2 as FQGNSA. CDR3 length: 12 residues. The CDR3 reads CASNLEGWELFF.

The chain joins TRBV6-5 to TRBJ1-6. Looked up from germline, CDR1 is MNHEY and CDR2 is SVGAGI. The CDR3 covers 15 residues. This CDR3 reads CASSYSIGLDSPLHF.

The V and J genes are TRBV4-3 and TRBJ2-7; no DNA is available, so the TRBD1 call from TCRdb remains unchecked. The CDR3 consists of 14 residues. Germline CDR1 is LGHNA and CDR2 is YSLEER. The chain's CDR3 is CASSRGRTGYEQYF.

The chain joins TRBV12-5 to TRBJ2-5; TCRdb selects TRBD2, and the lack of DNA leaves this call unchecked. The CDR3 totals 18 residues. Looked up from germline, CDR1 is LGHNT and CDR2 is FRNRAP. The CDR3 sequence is CASGGTSGRRGFIETQYF.

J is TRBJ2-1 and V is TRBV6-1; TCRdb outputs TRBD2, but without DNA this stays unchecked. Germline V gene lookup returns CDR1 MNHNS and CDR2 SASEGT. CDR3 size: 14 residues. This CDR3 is CASSPGTSGSLGFF.

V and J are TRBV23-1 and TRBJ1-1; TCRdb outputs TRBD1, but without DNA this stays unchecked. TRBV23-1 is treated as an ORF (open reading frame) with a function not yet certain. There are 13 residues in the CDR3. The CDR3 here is CASIRGYGTEAFF.

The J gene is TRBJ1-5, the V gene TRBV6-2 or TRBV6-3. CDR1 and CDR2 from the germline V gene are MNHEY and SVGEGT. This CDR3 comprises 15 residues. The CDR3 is CASSYTTGGWEPQHF.

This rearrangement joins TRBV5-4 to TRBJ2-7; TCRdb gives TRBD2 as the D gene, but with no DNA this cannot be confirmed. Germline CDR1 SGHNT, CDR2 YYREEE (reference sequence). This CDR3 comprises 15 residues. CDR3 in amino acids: CASSSGTTGHYEQYF.

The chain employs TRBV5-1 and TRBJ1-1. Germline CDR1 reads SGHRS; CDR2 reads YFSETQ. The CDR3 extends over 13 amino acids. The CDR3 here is CASSLEGNTEAFF. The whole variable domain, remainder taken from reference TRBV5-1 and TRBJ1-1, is KAGVTQTPRYLIKTRGQQVTLSCSPISGHRSVSWYQQTPGQGLQFLFEYFSETQRNKGNFPGRFSGRQFSNSRSEMNVSTLELGDSALYLCASSLEGNTEAFFGQGTRLTVV.

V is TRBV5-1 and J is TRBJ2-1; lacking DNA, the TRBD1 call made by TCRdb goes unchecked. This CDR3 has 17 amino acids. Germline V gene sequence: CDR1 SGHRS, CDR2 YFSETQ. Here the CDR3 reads CASSLPSGGSGIDEQFF. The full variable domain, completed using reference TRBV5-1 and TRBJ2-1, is KAGVTQTPRYLIKTRGQQVTLSCSPISGHRSVSWYQQTPGQGLQFLFEYFSETQRNKGNFPGRFSGRQFSNSRSEMNVSTLELGDSALYLCASSLPSGGSGIDEQFFGPGTRLTVL.

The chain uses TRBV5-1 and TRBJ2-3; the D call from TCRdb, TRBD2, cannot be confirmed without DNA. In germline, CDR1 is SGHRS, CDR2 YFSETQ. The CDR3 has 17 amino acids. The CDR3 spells CASSPGTSGHSTDTQYF.

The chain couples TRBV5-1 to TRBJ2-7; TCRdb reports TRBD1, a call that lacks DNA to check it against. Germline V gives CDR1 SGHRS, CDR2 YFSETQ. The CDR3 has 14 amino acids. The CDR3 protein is CASSLGDRAGEQYF. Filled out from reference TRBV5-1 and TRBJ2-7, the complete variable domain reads KAGVTQTPRYLIKTRGQQVTLSCSPISGHRSVSWYQQTPGQGLQFLFEYFSETQRNKGNFPGRFSGRQFSNSRSEMNVSTLELGDSALYLCASSLGDRAGEQYFGPGTRLTVT.

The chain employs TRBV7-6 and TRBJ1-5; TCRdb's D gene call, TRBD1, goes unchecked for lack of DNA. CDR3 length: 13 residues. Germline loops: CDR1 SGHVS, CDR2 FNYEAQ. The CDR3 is CASSTGYNQPQHF.

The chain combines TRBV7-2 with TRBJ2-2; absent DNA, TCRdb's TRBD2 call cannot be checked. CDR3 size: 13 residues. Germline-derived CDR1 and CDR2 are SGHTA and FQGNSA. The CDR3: CASTLGRTGELFF.

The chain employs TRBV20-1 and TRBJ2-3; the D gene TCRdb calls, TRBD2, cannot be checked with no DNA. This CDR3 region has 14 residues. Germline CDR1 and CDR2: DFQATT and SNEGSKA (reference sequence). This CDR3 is CSASASGDPYTQYF.

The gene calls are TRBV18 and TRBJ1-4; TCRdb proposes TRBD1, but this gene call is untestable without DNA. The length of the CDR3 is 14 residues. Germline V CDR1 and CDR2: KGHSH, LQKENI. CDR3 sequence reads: CASSPNGRDEKLFF.

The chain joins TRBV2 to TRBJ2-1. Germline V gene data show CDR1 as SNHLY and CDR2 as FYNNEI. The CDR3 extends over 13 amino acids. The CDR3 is CASTLGLNNEQFF.